This T cell receptor (beta chain) was identified during a study of OX40 agonist ivuxolimab in advanced cancers. The CDR3 contains 13 residues. V shed 2 bases, J shed 11 bases, and the junction held 8 bases outside the gene matches. Germline-derived CDR1 and CDR2 are GTSNPN and SVGIG (reference sequence). Sequencing used immunoSEQ multiplex PCR; TCRdb keeps in-frame clones, though not all of them. The table shows 80,000 to 85,000 clones, with roughly 84% occurring only once. This clone was detected only a few times. The receptor was isolated from an adult with an advanced solid tumor such as melanoma, head and neck, liver or kidney cancer. Material: CD4+ or CD8+ T cells sorted from blood, obtained in a trial of the OX40 agonist ivuxolimab. The J gene is TRBJ1-4, the V gene TRBV30; 7 bases line up with TRBD1. The CDR3 spells CAWSPRQGMKLFF. The CDR3, as DNA: TGTGCCTGGAGTCCAAGACAGGGAATGAAACTGTTTTTT.